This entry describes one T cell receptor (beta chain). Antigen unknown. Trimming at V came to 1 base and at J to 8 bases, leaving 9 bases not matched to a gene. This CDR3 has 18 residues. Germline assignment: CDR1 SGHAT and CDR2 FQNNGV. These data are taken from a study of graft-versus-host responses after intestinal transplantation. Broader study findings: Some GvH clones were seen earlier in gut or blood, suggesting intestinal origin.

Profiled with immunoSEQ multiplex PCR; TCRdb holds only in-frame clones, not every one. This sample yields tens of thousands of clones, of which 80% to 95% are seen a single time; 0.3% to 0.35% belongs to the top ten. Sequenced here: unstimulated CD4+ T cells sorted from spleen or lymph node cells, sampled before intestinal transplant. The chain carries TRBV11-2 and TRBJ2-1; 15 positions match TRBD2. The TCR originated in a human donor who received an intestinal transplant. The CDR3 reads CASSLVFVGLAGGYEQFF. The DNA of the CDR3 is TGTGCCAGCAGCTTAGTATTTGTCGGACTAGCGGGAGGGTATGAGCAGTTCTTC. Drawing the rest from reference TRBV11-2 and TRBJ2-1, the complete variable domain is EAGVAQSPRYKIIEKRQSVAFWCNPISGHATLYWYQQILGQGPKLLIQFQNNGVVDDSQLPKDRFSAERLKGVDSTLKIQPAKLEDSAVYLCASSLVFVGLAGGYEQFFGPGTRLTVL.